This T cell receptor (beta chain) was identified in a study of CD8+CD57+ T cells in acquired aplastic anemia. V was trimmed by 7 bases and J by 3 bases, leaving 11 bases between them. The germline V gene encodes CDR1 MNHEY and CDR2 SVGEGT. This CDR3 spans 13 amino acids. Sequencing involved patients with CD8+CD57+ cell expansion previously shown by flow cytometry. Using genomic DNA as the template, TCR beta VDJ and CDR3 profiling was carried out. MiXCR, run by TCRdb on the reads, gives a single entry per CDR3 protein. The repertoire holds approximately 150,000 distinct CDR3 sequences, with 71% as singletons.

The clonotype originates from a human donor with aplastic anemia. V and J are TRBV6-2 or TRBV6-3 and TRBJ2-3; D is perhaps TRBD2 (7 bases). The sample consisted of sorted CD4+, CD8+, or CD8+CD57+ T cells (not recorded which) from PBMCs. The CDR3 protein is CASKGGGTDTQYF. The CDR3 DNA is TGTGCCAGCAAGGGGGGAGGGACAGATACGCAGTATTTT.